Included here is one T cell receptor beta chain sequence, with context. The CDR3 is 15 residues long. Germline assignment: CDR1 LNHDA and CDR2 SQIVND (reference sequence). The trim removed 5 bases at V and 1 base at J, leaving 8 bases unmatched. The run of the v3.0 immunoSEQ assay was at survey level. Profiling relied on immunoSEQ multiplex PCR, and the TCRdb table lists in-frame clones only, not all of them. In the table there are about 28,000 clones, less than 85% of which are singletons. These data originate in a study of long-term antiretroviral therapy in people with HIV. All donors provided no fewer than one pre-ART and no fewer than two post-ART PBMC samples.

The receptor's source is a middle-aged man with HIV. This chain uses TRBV19 with TRBJ2-7; 7 positions agree with TRBD1. The sample was unsorted PBMCs, taken 0.3 years after starting antiretroviral therapy. CDR3: CASSAHHRGSYEQYF. CDR3 bases: TGTGCCAGTAGTGCTCATCACAGGGGATCCTACGAGCAGTACTTC.